The clone carrying this T cell receptor beta chain appeared many times. As yet, its antigen is unknown. TCRdb reanalysed the 5' RACE reads using MiXCR and keeps one entry per CDR3 protein. Of roughly 130,000 distinct CDR3 sequences detected, about 7% appear once; the ten largest clones hold 12%. The sample comes from a study of CD8 T cells in ankylosing spondylitis. CDR3 length: 18 amino acids. Germline V CDR1 and CDR2: LNHNV, YYDKDF (reference sequence). Trimming cost V 0 bases and J 2 bases, with 19 bases left between them. Study-level points and caveats: Among TCR beta sequences, a motif of about 8 highly homologous variants appeared characteristic of ankylosing spondylitis blood.

The sequencing input was blood, either unsorted or a sorted T cell fraction (not recorded which). The chain combines TRBV15 with TRBJ1-1, with D maybe TRBD1 (6 bases). The clonotype originates from a male donor with ankylosing spondylitis or in good health (not recorded which). The CDR3 spells CATSRDSGGYGLNTEAFF. The CDR3 nucleotides are TGTGCCACCAGCAGAGATTCGGGGGGCTATGGACTCAACACTGAAGCTTTCTTT.